The 19 T cell receptor beta chains reported below all come from one sample, sequenced in a study of CD8 T cells in ankylosing spondylitis. One entry per CDR3 protein results from TCRdb running MiXCR on the 5' RACE reads. The data contain 25,000 to 35,000 distinct CDR3 sequences, 30% of them singletons. The sample consisted of synovial fluid, either unsorted or a sorted T cell fraction (not recorded which). These receptors were collected from a male donor with ankylosing spondylitis.

This clonotype appeared a few times. The chain has TRBV3-1 and TRBJ1-4; D ambiguous. V lost 4 bases and J 5 bases, leaving 5 bases between the germline ends. The CDR3 has 12 residues. Germline loops: CDR1 LGHDT, CDR2 YNNKEL (reference sequence). The CDR3, as DNA: TGTGCCAGCAGCCCCACGAATGAAAAACTGTTTTTT. Translating it yields CASSPTNEKLFF. Looking up the rest from reference TRBV3-1 and TRBJ1-4 gives the full variable domain: DTAVSQTPKYLVTQMGNDKSIKCEQNLGHDTMYWYKQDSKKFLKIMFSYNNKELIINETVPNRFSPKSPDKAHLNLHINSLELGDSAVYFCASSPTNEKLFFGSGTQLSVL.

The rearrangement links TRBV5-6 to TRBJ2-6; possibly TRBD1 for D (6 bases). This CDR3 is 17 amino acids long. CDR1 is SGHDT and CDR2 is YYEEEE in the germline V gene. V lost 0 bases and J 3 bases, leaving 13 bases between the germline ends. This chain's CDR3 is CASSLDWDTSGANVLTF. In nucleotides, the CDR3 is TGTGCCAGCAGCTTGGATTGGGACACCAGTGGGGCCAACGTCCTGACTTTC.

J is TRBJ2-7 and V is TRBV11-2; D ambiguous. CDR1 and CDR2 (germline): SGHAT, FQNNGV. The CDR3 contains 12 residues. V shed 5 bases and J shed 6 bases, with 11 bases lying between them. The CDR3: CASSRQISEQYV. CDR3 DNA: TGTGCCAGCAGCCGTCAGATATCCGAGCAGTACGTC.

This clonotype was detected many times. V usage is TRBV2 and J usage is TRBJ2-3; possible D gene TRBD1, 5 bases. Germline CDR1 reads SNHLY; CDR2 reads FYNNEI. Trimming cost V 6 bases and J 0 bases, with 16 bases left between them. There are 16 residues in the CDR3. DNA of the CDR3: TGTGCCAGCAGGGAACAGGTCCGGTCGAGCACAGATACGCAGTATTTT. It is translated as CASREQVRSSTDTQYF.

This chain joins TRBV2 and TRBJ2-7; D might be TRBD1 (7 bases). The germline gives CDR1 SNHLY, CDR2 FYNNEI. V was trimmed by 3 bases and J by 4 bases, leaving 13 bases between them. CDR3 length: 14 residues. The CDR3 DNA sequence: TGTGCCAGCAGTGAGGGGGCAGGGGGGTACGAGCAGTACTTC. Its protein is CASSEGAGGYEQYF.

V and J are TRBV11-3 and TRBJ2-7, with D hard to call. The CDR3 consists of 16 residues. Trimming shortened V by 2 bases and J by 3 bases, and 17 bases separated the two germline ends. Germline CDR1 is SGHNT and CDR2 is YENEEA. CDR3 sequence: CASSLSPAEGFYEQYV. Written as DNA, the CDR3 is TGTGCCAGCAGCTTATCCCCCGCGGAAGGCTTCTACGAGCAGTACGTC.

The genes are TRBV5-1 and TRBJ2-5; D uncertain. Per the germline V gene, CDR1 is SGHRS and CDR2 is YFSETQ. This CDR3 has 15 residues. V was shortened by 0 bases and J by 1 base, with 10 bases between the two germline ends. CDR3 sequence (DNA): TGCGCCAGCAGCTTGGCTACAGCGATCCAAGAGACCCAGTACTTC. Protein: CASSLATAIQETQYF.

This clonotype was counted at least ten times. The gene calls are TRBV4-1 and TRBJ2-1; 10 nucleotides agree with TRBD1. This CDR3 spans 14 amino acids. With V trimmed by 7 bases and J by 7 bases, 7 bases remained unmatched. Germline V gene lookup returns CDR1 MGHRA and CDR2 YSYEKL. In DNA, the CDR3 is TGCGCCAGCACACGGGACAGGGGAGATAATGAGCAGTTCTTC. Protein: CASTRDRGDNEQFF.

The chain recombines TRBV11-2 with TRBJ2-1, with TRBD1 matching 9 bases. V lost 1 base, J lost 8 bases, and 9 bases stayed unmatched. Germline V gene lookup returns CDR1 SGHAT and CDR2 FQNNGV. This CDR3 has 16 amino acids. CDR3: CASSLGVGQGWDEQFF. The DNA of the CDR3 is TGTGCCAGCAGCTTAGGGGTGGGACAGGGTTGGGATGAGCAGTTCTTC.

This sequence joins TRBV11-2 and TRBJ2-2, with TRBD2 identical over 8 bases. The V and J ends lost 0 bases and 7 bases, in that order; junction bases with no gene match: 7. This CDR3 region has 16 residues. Germline-derived CDR1 and CDR2 are SGHAT and FQNNGV. The CDR3 DNA reads as TGTGCCAGCAGCTTAGACCAGCGGGAGTATATCGGGGAGCTGTTTTTT. Translating it yields CASSLDQREYIGELFF.

This clonotype was detected ten times or more. V gene TRBV18 combines with J gene TRBJ2-1, with D possibly matching TRBD2 (6 bases). CDR1 is KGHSH, CDR2 LQKENI, per germline. This CDR3 has 14 amino acids. Trimming pared 2 bases from V and 8 bases from J, leaving 13 bases between. The CDR3 spells CASSPRDSDHEQFF. CDR3 coding DNA: TGTGCCAGCTCACCAAGGGACTCTGACCATGAGCAGTTCTTC.

The CDR3 DNA reads as TGTGCCAGCAGCTGGGGAGGGAACACCGGGGAGCTGTTTTTT. Translating gives CASSWGGNTGELFF. The genes are TRBV7-9 and TRBJ2-2; D is perhaps TRBD2 (6 bases). The CDR3 totals 14 residues. V was trimmed by 4 bases and J by 1 base, leaving 7 bases between them. Germline CDR1 and CDR2: SEHNR and FQNEAQ (reference sequence).

This clonotype was seen a few times. V usage is TRBV7-9 and J usage is TRBJ1-4; TRBD1 might be the D (5 bases). The germline V gene has CDR1 SEHNR and CDR2 FQNEAQ (reference sequence). The CDR3 runs to 14 residues. V lost 6 bases and J 4 bases, leaving 12 bases between the germline ends. The chain's CDR3 is CASSPDNYNEKLFF. The CDR3 DNA reads TGTGCCAGCAGTCCGGACAACTATAATGAAAAACTGTTTTTT.

This clonotype showed up just a few times. V and J are TRBV24-1 and TRBJ1-1; perhaps TRBD1 as D (5 bases). Trimming removed 2 bases from V and 4 bases from J, with 13 bases in between. Germline V gene lookup returns CDR1 KGHDR and CDR2 SFDVKD. The CDR3 length is 15 residues. CDR3 protein: CATSDSTIGGTEAFF. The DNA of the CDR3 is TGTGCCACCAGTGATTCAACTATTGGGGGCACTGAAGCTTTCTTT.

This clonotype was seen only a few times. The chain's CDR3 is CASSLWYRVDTQYF. The CDR3 bases are TGCGCCAGCAGCTTGTGGTACCGAGTAGATACGCAGTATTTT. The J gene is TRBJ2-3, the V gene TRBV5-1; no clear D gene. Trimming removed 1 base from V and 5 bases from J, with 11 bases in between. This CDR3 is built from 14 residues. The germline gives CDR1 SGHRS, CDR2 YFSETQ.

The V gene is TRBV11-2, the J gene TRBJ2-2; 7 nucleotides line up with TRBD1. Trimming removed 7 bases from V and 5 bases from J; junction bases left unmatched: 4. This CDR3 region has 13 residues. Germline V gene lookup returns CDR1 SGHAT and CDR2 FQNNGV. This CDR3 reads CASTQTGTGELFF. The CDR3 DNA follows: TGTGCCAGCACCCAGACAGGGACCGGGGAGCTGTTTTTT.

This clonotype was recorded a few times. The rearrangement joins TRBV10-3 to TRBJ2-7; 13 bases agree with TRBD2. Trimming removed 10 bases from V and 6 bases from J; junction bases left unmatched: 12. The CDR3 extends over 15 amino acids. Germline lookup yields CDR1 ENHRY and CDR2 SYGVKD. In nucleotides, the CDR3 is TGTGCCACCCGGACTAGCGGGAGACCCGTTTTCGAGCAGTACGTC. Amino acids: CATRTSGRPVFEQYV.

This clonotype came up many times. This chain joins TRBV5-1 and TRBJ1-1; 9 bases match TRBD1. Germline assignment: CDR1 SGHRS and CDR2 YFSETQ. The CDR3 runs to 14 residues. Trimming took 6 bases from V and 6 from J; bases not matched to a gene: 9. The CDR3 reads CASTQGQGFAEAFF. The CDR3 DNA reads TGCGCCAGCACCCAGGGACAGGGCTTCGCTGAAGCTTTCTTT. The whole variable domain, remainder taken from reference TRBV5-1 and TRBJ1-1, is KAGVTQTPRYLIKTRGQQVTLSCSPISGHRSVSWYQQTPGQGLQFLFEYFSETQRNKGNFPGRFSGRQFSNSRSEMNVSTLELGDSALYLCASTQGQGFAEAFFGQGTRLTVV.

This sequence joins TRBV19 and TRBJ1-1; TRBD1 agrees at 9 bases. CDR1 is LNHDA and CDR2 is SQIVND in the germline V gene (reference sequence). With V trimmed by 6 bases and J by 4 bases, 9 bases remained unmatched. This CDR3 is built from 15 residues. This CDR3 is CASSPGGQGFTEAFF. CDR3 nucleotides: TGTGCCAGTAGCCCTGGGGGACAGGGCTTCACTGAAGCTTTCTTT.